This passage covers 20 T cell receptor beta chains from one sample sequenced in a study of blood T cell repertoires in COVID-19. Method: immunoSEQ multiplex PCR; TCRdb's copy keeps in-frame clones and lacks some. In the table there are about 120,000 clones, 85% of which are singletons. Sequencing used peripheral blood. The receptors originated from a woman aged 80 or over with acute or convalescent COVID-19.

V gene TRBV5-1 combines with J gene TRBJ2-3, with TRBD2 matching 10 bases. Germline trimming cut 2 bases from V and 3 bases from J; bases unmatched to any gene: 3. The CDR3 is 15 amino acids. Germline CDR1 reads SGHRS; CDR2 reads YFSETQ. CDR3: CASSLSGGDTDTQYF. CDR3 DNA sequence: TGCGCCAGCAGCTTAAGCGGGGGGGATACAGATACGCAGTATTTT.

This chain connects TRBV9 to TRBJ2-1, with TRBD1 as a possible D gene (6 bases). CDR3 length equals 16 residues. Trimming took off 3 bases at V and 4 bases at J, with 17 bases between the two ends. Germline loops: CDR1 SGDLS, CDR2 YYNGEE. The CDR3 DNA is TGTGCCAGCAGCGCCCTTATGGACAGTCCTTACAATGAGCAGTTCTTC. Protein sequence: CASSALMDSPYNEQFF.

The rearrangement links TRBV5-6 to TRBJ2-2; 7 bases map to TRBD2. In germline, CDR1 is SGHDT, CDR2 YYEEEE. Trimming took 6 bases from V and 6 from J; bases not matched to a gene: 11. The length of the CDR3 is 15 residues. Here the CDR3 reads CASTLNSAGAGELFF. The CDR3 DNA follows: TGTGCCAGCACCCTAAACAGTGCGGGGGCCGGGGAGCTGTTTTTT.

The CDR3 region has the DNA TGTGCCATCGGAGGGGCTAGCGGGGGACCGTCCCATATTACGCAGTATTTT. Translation: CAIGGASGGPSHITQYF. The rearrangement uses TRBV10-3 and TRBJ2-3; 10 nucleotides align to TRBD2. CDR3 length equals 17 residues. The J segment lost 8 bases and the V segment lost 8 bases, leaving 19 bases of the junction unmatched. Germline CDR1 and CDR2: ENHRY and SYGVKD.

The chain uses TRBV9 and TRBJ2-3; D is perhaps TRBD2 (6 bases). The CDR3 spans 16 residues. Germline V gene sequence: CDR1 SGDLS, CDR2 YYNGEE. Trimming took 4 bases from V and 2 from J, leaving 17 bases between them. CDR3 coding DNA: TGTGCCAGCAGCCCCTGGAGGGGAGCTGACACAGATACGCAGTATTTT. Encoded protein: CASSPWRGADTDTQYF.

The chain joins TRBV28 to TRBJ1-2; tentative D call: TRBD1 (6 bases). With 3 bases removed from V and 7 bases from J, the gap between germline ends came to 15 bases. Germline CDR1 and CDR2: MDHEN and SYDVKM. This CDR3 region has 14 residues. The CDR3 reads CASSFTRTVSGYTF. CDR3 DNA sequence: TGTGCCAGCAGTTTCACAAGGACAGTGTCTGGCTACACCTTC.

This clone was seen once. The chain uses TRBV12-3 or TRBV12-4 and TRBJ1-2; D is possibly TRBD1 (6 bases). The CDR3 is made up of 13 amino acids. V gave up 5 bases and J gave up 5 bases, with 12 bases separating them. The CDR3 DNA is TGTGCCAGCAGTCTACAGGGCGGTTATGGCTACACCTTC. Translated: CASSLQGGYGYTF.

A note on this clone: This sample also contains other DNA sequences that code for the same CDR3. V and J are TRBV4-2 and TRBJ1-1, with D perhaps matching TRBD1 (6 bases). Trimming pared 6 bases from V and 4 bases from J, leaving 12 bases between. Germline values: CDR1 LGHNA, CDR2 YNFKEQ. This CDR3 contains 13 residues. CDR3 DNA: TGTGCCAGCAGTCCACAGGGCAGCACTGAAGCTTTCTTT. Residues: CASSPQGSTEAFF.

This chain links TRBV4-1 with TRBJ1-1; D gene uncertain. Trimming cost V 5 bases and J 2 bases, with 9 bases left between them. Germline CDR1 MGHRA, CDR2 YSYEKL. There are 13 residues in the CDR3. CDR3 sequence: CASSSQANTEAFF. The CDR3 DNA is TGCGCCAGCAGCTCGCAGGCAAACACTGAAGCTTTCTTT.

The J gene is TRBJ2-7, the V gene TRBV18; possibly TRBD1 for D (6 bases). The ends were cut back, 4 bases at V and 4 bases at J, with 14 bases in the middle. This CDR3 region has 14 residues. Germline values: CDR1 KGHSH, CDR2 LQKENI. CDR3 coding DNA: TGTGCCAGCTCACTAGACAGGTCTGCATACGAGCAGTACGTC. This codes for CASSLDRSAYEQYV.

The chain employs TRBV27 and TRBJ1-1; 7 nucleotides line up with TRBD1. The CDR3 consists of 15 residues. Germline CDR1 reads MNHEY; CDR2 reads SMNVEV (reference sequence). J lost 1 base, V lost 7 bases, and 9 bases had no gene match. CDR3 nucleotide sequence: TGTGCCAGCAAGGAACAGGGGATTCGGAACACTGAAGCTTTCTTT. It encodes CASKEQGIRNTEAFF.

This chain connects TRBV10-3 to TRBJ2-1; 8 nucleotides align to TRBD1. CDR1 and CDR2 from the germline V gene are ENHRY and SYGVKD. The J segment lost 9 bases and the V segment lost 3 bases, leaving 7 bases of the junction unmatched. The CDR3 has 14 amino acids. CDR3 bases: TGTGCCATCAGTGACCCGGGACAGGCTTTTGAGCAGTTCTTC. It is translated as CAISDPGQAFEQFF.

The V call is TRBV7-9, the J call TRBJ1-6, with 7 bases fitting TRBD1. CDR3 length: 14 amino acids. CDR1 and CDR2 from the germline V gene are SEHNR and FQNEAQ (reference sequence). Trimming at V came to 3 bases and at J to 9 bases, leaving 5 bases not matched to a gene. Here the CDR3 DNA reads TGTGCCAGCAGCTTTTGGACAGGTTCTTCACCCCTCCACTTT. It translates to CASSFWTGSSPLHF.

V is TRBV6-2 or TRBV6-3 and J is TRBJ2-5; 10 positions match TRBD2. This CDR3 is 14 amino acids long. From germline, CDR1 is MNHEY and CDR2 SVGEGT. With 5 bases clipped from V and 6 bases from J, the junction kept 6 bases outside the gene matches. CDR3 loop: CASSISGGAKTQYF. Here the CDR3 DNA reads TGTGCCAGCAGTATAAGCGGGGGGGCGAAGACCCAGTACTTC.

The rearrangement uses TRBV4-1 and TRBJ1-3; no clear D. The CDR3 consists of 15 residues. Trimming left V 2 bases short and J 0 bases short, with 8 bases between. Germline values: CDR1 MGHRA, CDR2 YSYEKL. The CDR3 loop is CASSQPSLSGNTIYF. CDR3 DNA sequence: TGCGCCAGCAGCCAACCGAGTCTCTCTGGAAACACCATATATTTT.

This clone has a single count. This sequence joins TRBV13 and TRBJ2-2, with TRBD2 matching over 7 bases. Germline lookup yields CDR1 PRHDT and CDR2 FYEKMQ (reference sequence). V trimming: 7 bases; J trimming: 4 bases; junction bases outside the gene matches: 9. This CDR3 is built from 15 residues. The CDR3 bases are TGTGCCAGCACTCCCGGGGGGTATAGCACCGGGGAGCTGTTTTTT. Its protein product is CASTPGGYSTGELFF. The entire variable domain, with the rest obtained from reference TRBV13 and TRBJ2-2, is as follows: AAGVIQSPRHLIKEKRETATLKCYPIPRHDTVYWYQQGPGQDPQFLISFYEKMQSDKGSIPDRFSAQQFSDYHSELNMSSLELGDSALYFCASTPGGYSTGELFFGEGSRLTVL.

The gene calls are TRBV2 and TRBJ2-7; 9 bases line up with TRBD1. The V gene's germline CDR1 is SNHLY and CDR2 FYNNEI. Trimming cost V 7 bases and J 0 bases; bases outside gene matches: 4. This CDR3 region has 14 residues. The CDR3 spells CASTSTGGSYEQYF. CDR3 DNA sequence: TGTGCCAGCACCTCGACAGGGGGCTCCTACGAGCAGTACTTC. Full variable domain (missing parts from reference TRBV2 and TRBJ2-7): EPEVTQTPSHQVTQMGQEVILRCVPISNHLYFYWYRQILGQKVEFLVSFYNNEISEKSEIFDDQFSVERPDGSNFTLKIRSTKLEDSAMYFCASTSTGGSYEQYFGPGTRLTVT.

The chain combines TRBV29-1 with TRBJ1-2, with D tentatively TRBD1 (5 bases). Trimming cost V 7 bases and J 1 base, with 10 bases left between them. The germline V gene encodes CDR1 SQVTM and CDR2 ANQGSEA. The CDR3 runs to 12 residues. CDR3 bases: TGCAGCGAGAAGACAGTTAACTATGGCTACACCTTC. It translates to CSEKTVNYGYTF.

The chain combines TRBV5-1 with TRBJ1-2; D may be TRBD1 (6 bases). This CDR3 has 13 residues. Germline V lookup: CDR1 SGHRS, CDR2 YFSETQ. V gave up 7 bases and J gave up 4 bases, with 14 bases separating them. DNA of the CDR3: TGCGCCAGCGAAACAGGGATTGGCTATGGCTACACCTTC. Protein: CASETGIGYGYTF.

About this clone: Other DNA sequences from this sample encode an identical CDR3 as well. The chain employs TRBV20-1 and TRBJ1-1; no firm D call. The CDR3 consists of 11 residues. CDR1 and CDR2 (germline): DFQATT, SNEGSKA (reference sequence). Trimming removed 6 bases from V and 7 bases from J, with 12 bases in between. CDR3 in DNA: TGCAGTGCGAGGGAACAGTTTGAAGCTTTCTTT. This encodes CSAREQFEAFF.